A single T cell receptor beta chain is shown here with its context. The length of the CDR3 is 14 residues. V gave up 7 bases and J gave up 9 bases, with 16 bases separating them. Germline values: CDR1 MNHGY, CDR2 SAAAGT. Treatment described: randomized to nivolumab then ipilimumab (arm A) or the reverse (arm B). The entry originates in a study of sequential checkpoint blockade in melanoma. Clones were read by immunoSEQ multiplex PCR, and TCRdb kept only the in-frame ones, dropping some. Of more than 1,000 clones listed, 19% were seen once; the top ten hold 8% to 9%. Specimen: tumor tissue (inferred from file names), collected from a patient given nivolumab and ipilimumab in sequence. The chain has TRBV6-8 and TRBJ1-6; D is uncertain. The sequence was obtained from a human donor with melanoma. The DNA for the CDR3 is TGTGCCAGCAAGATGGACCTGGCGGGTTCACCCCTCCACTTT. It translates to CASKMDLAGSPLHF.